The 8 T cell receptor beta chains given below trace back to one sample, sequenced in a study of T-cell memory formation after mild COVID-19. TCRdb ran MiXCR on the 5' RACE reads and lists one entry per CDR3 protein. Altogether around 430,000 distinct CDR3 sequences are present, about 17% being singletons, with the ten largest covering roughly 21%. The source material was PBMCs or a T cell subset sorted from them (not recorded which). Receptors were obtained from a man aged 18 to 30 who had mild COVID-19 (a few samples of this study predate the infection). Cell type and time point are not known.

This chain connects TRBV6-5 to TRBJ2-2, with 7 bases aligning to TRBD1. V lost 5 bases and J lost 7; bases outside the gene matches: 16. Germline CDR1 is MNHEY and CDR2 is SVGAGI. This CDR3 spans 17 amino acids. The CDR3 nucleotides are TGTGCCAGCAGTCCTACATCAGCCGGACAGGAGTTCGGGGAGCTGTTTTTT. This sequence encodes CASSPTSAGQEFGELFF.

This clonotype was seen more than once but under ten times. The chain uses TRBV15 and TRBJ1-5, with TRBD1 identical over 7 bases. With 6 bases clipped from V and 0 bases from J, the junction kept 8 bases outside the gene matches. Germline assignment: CDR1 LNHNV and CDR2 YYDKDF (reference sequence). CDR3 size: 16 residues. The CDR3 here is CATSATGTVSNQPQHF. As DNA, the CDR3 is TGTGCCACCAGTGCGACCGGGACAGTTAGCAATCAGCCCCAGCATTTT.

This rearrangement joins TRBV6-6 to TRBJ2-7; TRBD1 agrees at 8 bases. CDR1 MNHNY and CDR2 SVGAGI come from the germline V gene (reference sequence). The ends lost 7 bases at V and 3 bases at J; junction bases unmatched: 2. The length of the CDR3 is 12 residues. The CDR3 here is CASTGQGYEQYF. The CDR3 DNA is TGTGCCAGCACCGGACAGGGCTACGAGCAGTACTTC.

A few counts support this clonotype. The CDR3 reads CASRLSGGPRTGELFF. The CDR3, as DNA: TGCGCCAGCAGATTAAGCGGGGGGCCGCGGACCGGGGAGCTGTTTTTT. This chain links TRBV5-1 with TRBJ2-2; 9 bases map to TRBD2. Germline CDR1 reads SGHRS; CDR2 reads YFSETQ. This CDR3 has 16 amino acids. The V gene end was trimmed by 5 bases and the J gene end by 5 bases; junction bases not matched to a gene: 10.

A few counts support this clonotype. The chain employs TRBV20-1 and TRBJ1-2; D gene unclear. This CDR3 is 13 amino acids long. V lost 5 bases and J lost 6, with 16 bases in between. The V gene's germline CDR1 is DFQATT and CDR2 SNEGSKA (reference sequence). CDR3 nucleotide sequence: TGCAGTGCTGACCTTGGACCCCTGAATGGCTACACCTTC. It yields the protein CSADLGPLNGYTF.

This clonotype was counted a few times. This rearrangement joins TRBV10-3 to TRBJ2-3; 10 bases fit TRBD2. The CDR3 has 15 amino acids. The junction had 4 bases not matched to a gene; V was cut back by 7 bases and J by 0 bases. Germline V gene lookup returns CDR1 ENHRY and CDR2 SYGVKD. CDR3 loop: CAINRAGGSTDTQYF. CDR3 nucleotides: TGTGCCATCAATCGAGCGGGGGGGAGCACAGATACGCAGTATTTT.

This clonotype is a singleton in its sample. The chain couples TRBV6-1 to TRBJ2-3; D remains ambiguous. Trimming pared 2 bases from V and 2 bases from J, leaving 14 bases between. This CDR3 is 16 amino acids long. The V gene's germline CDR1 is MNHNS and CDR2 SASEGT. The CDR3 reads CASSERPITFTDTQYF. CDR3 DNA: TGTGCCAGCAGTGAAAGGCCGATAACTTTCACAGATACGCAGTATTTT.

This clonotype was seen ten or more times. The V gene is TRBV4-3, the J gene TRBJ1-1; D unclear. This CDR3 region has 17 residues. Deletions cut 0 bases from V and 0 bases from J, with 14 bases between. Germline V gene data show CDR1 as LGHNA and CDR2 as YSLEER. The CDR3 sequence: CASSQDLWRNLNTEAFF. CDR3 DNA: TGCGCCAGCAGCCAAGATTTGTGGAGAAACTTGAACACTGAAGCTTTCTTT.